A selection of T cell receptor beta chains follows, all from one sample in a study of vaccination effects on CD4 cells after COVID-19. Only in-frame clones appear in the TCRdb table, and some are missing; sequencing was by immunoSEQ multiplex PCR. The repertoire has around 47,000 clones, around 72% of them found once; the top ten carry roughly 30%. No antigen has been assigned to these receptors. Sequencing was performed on CD4+ T cells from PBMCs cultured with a peptide pool, taken before COVID-19 vaccination. Receptor source: a human donor who had a prior SARS-CoV-2 infection. The CDR3 runs from the conserved cysteine through the conserved F or W. The order of the fields is V gene, D gene, clone size, J gene, CDR3 protein, CDR3 DNA. D genes are given only for firm matches. Not every row has a clone size; where given, it reads once, few, many or a size class.

TRBV2,NA,few,TRBJ2-5,CASSYQETQYF,TGTGCCAGCAGTTACCAAGAGACCCAGTACTTC
TRBV12-3/TRBV12-4,NA,NA,TRBJ1-1,CASRRDMNTEAFF,TGTGCCAGCAGGAGGGACATGAACACTGAAGCTTTCTTT
TRBV6-5,TRBD1,NA,TRBJ1-4,CASSKDRGDEKLFF,TGTGCCAGCAGTAAGGACAGGGGAGATGAAAAACTGTTTTTT
TRBV5-1,NA,NA,TRBJ2-7,CASSSRDFALEQYF,TGCGCCAGCAGCTCCCGGGACTTTGCACTCGAGCAGTACTTC
TRBV25-1,NA,NA,TRBJ1-1,CASSDPGSRTEAFF,TGTGCCAGCAGTGATCCGGGTAGTCGCACTGAAGCTTTCTTT
TRBV13,TRBD1,NA,TRBJ2-7,CASSSLTPRQGNGAYEQYF,TGTGCCAGCAGCTCCCTGACCCCCAGACAGGGGAACGGCGCCTACGAGCAGTACTTC
TRBV5-4,NA,NA,TRBJ1-4,CASSRGAQGEDEKLFF,TGTGCCAGCAGCCGGGGGGCCCAAGGGGAGGATGAAAAACTGTTTTTT
TRBV5-1,NA,NA,TRBJ1-2,CASSLGTGTFITNGYTF,TGCGCCAGCAGCTTGGGTACAGGGACTTTTATTACCAATGGCTACACCTTC
TRBV2,NA,NA,TRBJ2-6,CASRRYSSGANVLTF,TGTGCCAGCAGAAGATACAGCTCTGGGGCCAACGTCCTGACTTTC
TRBV6-5,NA,NA,TRBJ2-7,CASSYWDPREPYEQYF,TGTGCCAGCAGTTACTGGGACCCAAGGGAGCCCTACGAGCAGTACTTC
TRBV4-2,NA,NA,TRBJ1-5,CASSPRLGSDQPQHF,TGTGCCAGCAGTCCACGCCTGGGGTCGGATCAGCCCCAGCATTTT
TRBV11-1,TRBD2,NA,TRBJ2-7,CASSLGTSLSSYEQYF,TGTGCCAGCAGTCTTGGGACTAGCCTAAGCTCCTACGAGCAGTACTTC
TRBV11-2,NA,NA,TRBJ1-1,CASSLRLLGNTEAFF,TGTGCCAGCAGCCTTAGACTACTTGGGAACACTGAAGCTTTCTTT
TRBV2,TRBD2,NA,TRBJ2-5,CASSPGLAGFRGGTQYF,TGTGCCAGCAGTCCGGGACTAGCGGGTTTTCGGGGTGGGACCCAGTACTTC
TRBV7-8,NA,NA,TRBJ2-1,CASTIRGGRSYNEQFF,TGTGCCAGCACCATCAGAGGGGGGCGGTCCTACAATGAGCAGTTCTTC
TRBV6-5,TRBD1,NA,TRBJ2-7,CASETGGALTSSF,TGTGCCAGTGAGACAGGGGGGGCACTGACGTCAAGCTTC